The 8 T cell receptor beta chains listed next were all sequenced from one sample in a study of T cell responses to AZD1222 COVID-19 vaccine. Assay used: immunoSEQ multiplex PCR; TCRdb lists only in-frame clones, some missing. Of some 130,000 clones in the sample, roughly 84% were seen once. The sample here was peripheral blood, taken on day 0 of AZD1222 vaccination. The receptors were sampled from an adult in good health.

The chain recombines TRBV7-3 with TRBJ1-2; D is perhaps TRBD1 (6 bases). This CDR3 is built from 15 residues. V lost 3 bases, J lost 8 bases, and 19 bases lay in between. Germline V lookup: CDR1 SGHTA, CDR2 FQGTGA. CDR3: CASSLGMDSLVGYTF. CDR3 nucleotides: TGTGCCAGCAGCTTGGGAATGGACAGTCTCGTGGGCTACACCTTC. Full variable domain (missing parts from reference TRBV7-3 and TRBJ1-2): GAGVSQTPSNKVTEKGKYVELRCDPISGHTALYWYRQSLGQGPEFLIYFQGTGAADDSGLPNDRFFAVRPEGSVSTLKIQRTERGDSAVYLCASSLGMDSLVGYTFGSGTRLTVV.

This rearrangement joins TRBV15 to TRBJ1-1; no clear D. Germline V CDR1 and CDR2: LNHNV, YYDKDF (reference sequence). The V gene lost 1 base and the J gene lost 2 bases, with 8 bases spanning the gap. The CDR3 extends over 14 amino acids. This CDR3 reads CATSRGTGNTEAFF. The CDR3 DNA reads as TGTGCCACCAGCAGAGGGACGGGTAACACTGAAGCTTTCTTT.

This rearrangement joins TRBV28 to TRBJ1-5, with no clear D. Germline CDR1 is MDHEN and CDR2 is SYDVKM. The CDR3 contains 13 residues. V was cut by 4 bases and J by 7 bases, with 11 bases left in between. The CDR3 sequence is CASSSNHDQPQHF. CDR3 sequence (DNA): TGTGCCAGCAGTTCTAATCATGACCAGCCCCAGCATTTT.

V gene TRBV7-9 combines with J gene TRBJ1-2; tentative D call: TRBD1 (6 bases). V was trimmed by 5 bases and J by 5 bases, leaving 9 bases between them. The germline V gene has CDR1 SEHNR and CDR2 FQNEAQ (reference sequence). The CDR3 extends over 12 amino acids. Here the CDR3 DNA reads TGTGCCAGCAGCCCCGGACAGTATGGCTACACCTTC. Protein product: CASSPGQYGYTF.

J is TRBJ1-1 and V is TRBV21-1; the table calls TRBD1, which could not be checked here. TRBV21-1 is a known pseudogene. This CDR3 is 13 amino acids long. The CDR3 nucleotides are TGTGCCAGCAGCAAATGTCGGACAGCTGAAGCTTTCTTT. It encodes CASSKCRTAEAFF.

The sample holds one count of this clone. The chain uses TRBV19 and TRBJ1-5, with no clear D. This CDR3 has 13 residues. CDR1 is LNHDA and CDR2 is SQIVND in the germline V gene (reference sequence). V lost 4 bases and J lost 5, with 9 bases in between. CDR3 sequence: CASSTGPDQPQHF. As DNA, the CDR3 is TGTGCCAGTAGTACAGGCCCCGATCAGCCCCAGCATTTT.

J is TRBJ2-5 and V is TRBV3-1 (or the pseudogene TRBV3-2); 9 bases fit TRBD2. The J segment lost 6 bases and the V segment lost 1 base, leaving 18 bases of the junction unmatched. The CDR3 consists of 19 residues. The germline V gene encodes CDR1 LGHDT and CDR2 YNNKEL (reference sequence). DNA for the CDR3: TGTGCCAGCAGCCAAGCTACCTTTGGGGTGGCTAGCGGGGTGAAGACCCAGTACTTC. Residues: CASSQATFGVASGVKTQYF.

This chain connects TRBV19 to TRBJ1-1, with D possibly matching TRBD1 (6 bases). The CDR3 is made up of 14 amino acids. Looked up from germline, CDR1 is LNHDA and CDR2 is SQIVND (reference sequence). Trimming removed 1 base from V and 7 bases from J, with 13 bases in between. The CDR3 is CASSIVGGQGEAFF. The CDR3 coding sequence is TGTGCCAGTAGTATAGTTGGGGGGCAAGGTGAAGCTTTCTTT.